The 24 T cell receptor beta chains below all came from one sample that was sequenced in a study of control samples from healthy donors and cancer patients. The protocol was immunoSEQ multiplex PCR, while the TCRdb copy is restricted to in-frame clones and leaves out a portion. The repertoire includes about 97,000 clones, around 92% of them detected once, and 2.5% sits in the top ten. The sequenced sample was blood. The receptors stem from a woman aged 18 to 35 in good health.

The V and J genes are TRBV19 and TRBJ1-1; possible D gene TRBD1, 6 bases. CDR3 length: 11 amino acids. Trimming removed 7 bases from V and 12 bases from J, with 15 bases in between. Germline CDR1 is LNHDA and CDR2 is SQIVND (reference sequence). CDR3 nucleotides: TGTGCCAGTAACACAGGGTTAATGACTTTCTTT. Its protein is CASNTGLMTFF.

In nucleotides, the CDR3 is TGCGCCAGCAGATTGGGCAGGGGACTCCCAATGGGGGCCAACGTCCTGACTTTC. Translation gives CASRLGRGLPMGANVLTF. This sequence joins TRBV23-1 and TRBJ2-6, with D perhaps given as TRBD1 or TRBD2 (6 bases each). TRBV23-1 falls under the ORF class, with uncertain function. V lost 6 bases and J lost 4, with 22 bases in between. The CDR3 totals 18 residues.

The chain uses TRBV11-3 and TRBJ1-6; no definite D call. Germline CDR1 and CDR2: SGHNT and YENEEA. Trimming pared 0 bases from V and 14 bases from J, leaving 14 bases between. CDR3 length: 14 amino acids. CDR3 nucleotides: TGTGCCAGCAGCTTAGATCCCACGTCTGGGGCCCTCCACTTT. This translates into CASSLDPTSGALHF.

The chain carries TRBV29-1 and TRBJ2-7; D gene ambiguous. V was cut by 5 bases and J by 2 bases, with 13 bases left in between. The CDR3 is 13 amino acids. Germline V gene lookup returns CDR1 SQVTM and CDR2 ANQGSEA. The CDR3 loop is CSVIYTSTYEQYF. CDR3 in DNA: TGCAGCGTTATCTACACCTCTACCTACGAGCAGTACTTC.

CDR3 sequence reads: CASRPTGNTGELFF. CDR3 DNA sequence: TGTGCCAGTAGGCCCACAGGGAACACCGGGGAGCTGTTTTTT. The chain uses TRBV19 and TRBJ2-2; possibly TRBD1 for D (5 bases). CDR1 is LNHDA and CDR2 is SQIVND in the germline V gene (reference sequence). The CDR3 has 14 residues. The V end was cut by 6 bases, the J end by 1 base, with 9 bases between.

This clone is a singleton in its sample. The rearrangement links TRBV5-4 to TRBJ2-2, with TRBD2 matching over 13 bases. The V gene's germline CDR1 is SGHNT and CDR2 YYREEE (reference sequence). This CDR3 is built from 16 residues. The V and J ends lost 0 bases and 7 bases, in that order; junction bases with no gene match: 3. CDR3 in amino acids: CASSLGLAGGRGELFF. The CDR3 DNA is TGTGCCAGCAGCTTGGGACTAGCGGGGGGCCGCGGGGAGCTGTTTTTT.

A note on this clone: This CDR3 is also generated by other DNA sequences in the sample. The chain links TRBV5-1 to TRBJ2-1; 11 bases align to TRBD2. Germline CDR1 SGHRS, CDR2 YFSETQ. This CDR3 is 14 amino acids long. V lost 0 bases, J lost 10 bases, and 3 bases stayed unmatched. CDR3 amino acids: CASSLGLAGWEQFF. The CDR3 nucleotides read TGCGCCAGCAGCTTGGGACTAGCGGGATGGGAGCAGTTCTTC.

The chain carries TRBV4-2 and TRBJ1-2; the D gene is possibly TRBD1 (6 bases). Looked up from germline, CDR1 is LGHNA and CDR2 is YNFKEQ. The CDR3 sequence is 15 residues long. V dropped 0 bases and J dropped 9 bases, with 17 bases sitting between them. Written as DNA, the CDR3 is TGTGCCAGCAGCCAAGAATACAGGGCGGTTGTAAGCTACACCTTC. Protein: CASSQEYRAVVSYTF.

The V and J genes are TRBV7-3 and TRBJ2-1, with TRBD2 matching over 9 bases. V dropped 5 bases and J dropped 6; count of bases not matched to a gene: 8. CDR1 is SGHTA and CDR2 is FQGTGA in the germline V gene. The CDR3 totals 15 residues. This chain's CDR3 is CASSLGLAGLNEQFF. CDR3 in DNA: TGTGCCAGCAGCCTAGGCCTAGCGGGACTCAATGAGCAGTTCTTC. The full variable domain, in which reference TRBV7-3 and TRBJ2-1 provide the parts outside the CDR3, is GAGVSQTPSNKVTEKGKYVELRCDPISGHTALYWYRQSLGQGPEFLIYFQGTGAADDSGLPNDRFFAVRPEGSVSTLKIQRTERGDSAVYLCASSLGLAGLNEQFFGPGTRLTVL.

The chain is built from TRBV28 and TRBJ1-2, with D tentatively TRBD1 (5 bases). V gave up 10 bases and J gave up 0 bases, with 12 bases separating them. CDR3 length equals 13 residues. Germline CDR1 MDHEN, CDR2 SYDVKM. Here the CDR3 reads CAILREPNYGYTF. CDR3 bases: TGTGCCATCCTCAGGGAACCTAACTATGGCTACACCTTC.

This chain connects TRBV11-2 to TRBJ1-2; D is undetermined. The CDR3 loop spans 13 amino acids. The germline V gene encodes CDR1 SGHAT and CDR2 FQNNGV. The V end lost 4 bases, the J end lost 7 bases, and 13 bases lay between the germline ends. In nucleotides, the CDR3 is TGTGCCAGCAGCTCAGTTAGGACGGGTGGCTACACCTTC. This translates into CASSSVRTGGYTF.

The chain couples TRBV6-5 to TRBJ1-1; TRBD1 matches at 7 bases. The CDR3 length is 14 residues. CDR1 is MNHEY, CDR2 SVGAGI, per germline. V trimming: 7 bases; J trimming: 8 bases; junction bases outside the gene matches: 13. As DNA, the CDR3 is TGTGCCAGCATCAGACAGGGAGGAATAGGCGAAGCTTTCTTT. It translates to CASIRQGGIGEAFF.

The chain recombines TRBV1 with TRBJ2-3; the table calls TRBD2, which could not be checked here. TRBV1 is an annotated pseudogene. The CDR3 extends over 14 amino acids. This chain's CDR3 is CTSSQDLSTDTQYF. The CDR3 DNA is TGCACCAGCAGCCAAGATCTAAGCACAGATACGCAGTATTTT.

The genes are TRBV25-1 and TRBJ1-1; D call uncertain. V was pared by 3 bases and J by 4 bases, with 9 bases between. The CDR3 sequence is 13 residues long. Germline loops: CDR1 MGHDK, CDR2 SYGVNS. The CDR3 here is CASSDRPSTEAFF. CDR3 coding DNA: TGTGCCAGCAGTGATAGGCCGAGCACTGAAGCTTTCTTT.

The chain employs TRBV5-1 and TRBJ2-1; D may be TRBD2 (5 bases). The CDR3 is made up of 12 amino acids. V was trimmed by 0 bases and J by 7 bases, leaving 5 bases between them. Germline loops: CDR1 SGHRS, CDR2 YFSETQ. The CDR3 protein is CASSLGGNEQFF. The CDR3 DNA sequence: TGCGCCAGCAGCTTGGGCGGGAATGAGCAGTTCTTC. Variable domain in full (rest from reference TRBV5-1 and TRBJ2-1): KAGVTQTPRYLIKTRGQQVTLSCSPISGHRSVSWYQQTPGQGLQFLFEYFSETQRNKGNFPGRFSGRQFSNSRSEMNVSTLELGDSALYLCASSLGGNEQFFGPGTRLTVL.

The chain recombines TRBV6-5 with TRBJ2-2; no clear D. The CDR3 consists of 16 residues. From germline, CDR1 is MNHEY and CDR2 SVGAGI. V shed 1 base and J shed 2 bases, with 11 bases lying between them. The CDR3 is CASSYLAGLNTGELFF. DNA of the CDR3: TGTGCCAGCAGTTACTTGGCAGGTCTTAACACCGGGGAGCTGTTTTTT.

This clone was detected once. The J gene is TRBJ2-3, the V gene TRBV2; 10 bases line up with TRBD2. Per the germline V gene, CDR1 is SNHLY and CDR2 is FYNNEI. CDR3 size: 14 residues. J gave up 6 bases and V 4 bases, and 4 bases lay outside the gene matches. CDR3 residues: CASSVLAGRDTQYF. The CDR3 coding sequence is TGTGCCAGCAGTGTACTAGCGGGGAGGGATACGCAGTATTTT.

The chain carries TRBV12-3 or TRBV12-4 and TRBJ1-3; D uncertain. The CDR3 has 12 residues. V was cut by 2 bases and J by 4 bases, with 3 bases left in between. The CDR3 nucleotides are TGTGCCAGCAGTTTAAACGGAAACACCATATATTTT. The encoded protein is CASSLNGNTIYF.

The rearrangement uses TRBV5-1 and TRBJ2-1; a possible D gene is TRBD2 (5 bases). Per the germline V gene, CDR1 is SGHRS and CDR2 is YFSETQ. V lost 0 bases and J 9 bases, leaving 13 bases between the germline ends. This CDR3 has 14 amino acids. CDR3 DNA sequence: TGCGCCAGCAGCTTGGCCGTGTTAGGGAGTGAGCAGTTCTTC. It encodes CASSLAVLGSEQFF. Drawing the rest from reference TRBV5-1 and TRBJ2-1, the complete variable domain is KAGVTQTPRYLIKTRGQQVTLSCSPISGHRSVSWYQQTPGQGLQFLFEYFSETQRNKGNFPGRFSGRQFSNSRSEMNVSTLELGDSALYLCASSLAVLGSEQFFGPGTRLTVL.

V usage is TRBV19 and J usage is TRBJ1-6, with a tentative D call TRBD1 (5 bases). Trimming took 5 bases from V and 8 from J, leaving 13 bases between them. The CDR3 is 14 residues long. Germline assignment: CDR1 LNHDA and CDR2 SQIVND (reference sequence). CDR3 DNA sequence: TGTGCCAGTAGTCCTCAGGGCGAGCATTCACCCCTCCACTTT. Translated, it gives CASSPQGEHSPLHF.

This clone was recorded a few times. The chain carries TRBV6-5 and TRBJ1-1; D not resolved. The V gene's germline CDR1 is MNHEY and CDR2 SVGAGI. Deletions cut 5 bases from V and 7 bases from J, with 8 bases between. The CDR3 loop spans 11 amino acids. As DNA, the CDR3 is TGTGCCAGCAGTACCCAGGTTGAAGCTTTCTTT. Protein sequence: CASSTQVEAFF.

The V and J genes are TRBV7-2 and TRBJ2-7; D is undetermined. Germline loops: CDR1 SGHTA, CDR2 FQGNSA. CDR3 size: 13 residues. V was clipped by 5 bases and J by 0 bases, with 8 bases between them. In DNA, the CDR3 is TGTGCCAGCAGCGGTGATCGCTCCTACGAGCAGTACTTC. It yields the protein CASSGDRSYEQYF. Complete variable domain (other parts from reference TRBV7-2 and TRBJ2-7): GAGVSQSPSNKVTEKGKDVELRCDPISGHTALYWYRQSLGQGLEFLIYFQGNSAPDKSGLPSDRFSAERTGGSVSTLTIQRTQQEDSAVYLCASSGDRSYEQYFGPGTRLTVT.

The CDR3 region is CASSVEGGSYGYTF. The DNA for the CDR3 is TGTGCCAGCAGCGTAGAGGGGGGGTCCTATGGCTACACCTTC. This chain links TRBV9 with TRBJ1-2; tentative D call: TRBD1 (6 bases). Trimming stripped 0 bases from V and 4 bases from J, with 10 bases between. Germline V gene sequence: CDR1 SGDLS, CDR2 YYNGEE. This CDR3 spans 14 amino acids.

The genes are TRBV9 and TRBJ2-3; TRBD2 might be the D (5 bases). Germline V lookup: CDR1 SGDLS, CDR2 YYNGEE. V lost 4 bases and J lost 5, with 8 bases in between. CDR3 size: 12 residues. CDR3 protein: CASSPEGDTQYF. The DNA of the CDR3 is TGTGCCAGCAGCCCCGAGGGAGATACGCAGTATTTT.